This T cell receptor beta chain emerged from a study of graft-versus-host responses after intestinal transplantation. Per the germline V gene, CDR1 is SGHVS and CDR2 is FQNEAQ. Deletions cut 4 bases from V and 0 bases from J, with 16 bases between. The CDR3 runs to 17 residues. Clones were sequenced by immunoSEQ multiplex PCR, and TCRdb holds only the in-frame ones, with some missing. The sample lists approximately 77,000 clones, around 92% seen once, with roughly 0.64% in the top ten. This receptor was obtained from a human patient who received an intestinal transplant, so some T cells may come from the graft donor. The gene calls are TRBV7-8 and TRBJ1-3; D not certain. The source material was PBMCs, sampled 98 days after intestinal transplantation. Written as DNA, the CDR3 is TGTGCCAGCAGCTCTTTAATTTCCGGGAGCTCTGGAAACACCATATATTTT. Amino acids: CASSSLISGSSGNTIYF.